This TCR beta chain emerged from a study of shared clonotypes between healthy human individuals. Study at large: CD4 naive and memory got three plates each, CD8 naive two, CD8 memory one.

Here immunoSEQ multiplex PCR was the method, and the copy in TCRdb shows in-frame clones only, minus some. The repertoire consists of over 400,000 clones, with about 96% occurring once and the leading ten covering about 0.06%. Deletions cut 5 bases from V and 7 bases from J, with 11 bases between. Germline lookup yields CDR1 SGHAT and CDR2 FQNNGV. The CDR3 is 12 amino acids. The table lists this clone with a count of one. The receptor was isolated from a woman aged 25 to 39 in good health. The specimen was naive CD4+ T cells sorted from blood. As for subset: CD45RA+ positively selected. The chain carries TRBV11-2 and TRBJ1-1, with a possible D match to TRBD1 (5 bases). This CDR3 is CASSRDAHEAFF. For the CDR3, the DNA is TGTGCCAGCAGCCGGGACGCGCATGAAGCTTTCTTT.